This T cell receptor (beta chain) was sequenced during a study of T-cell memory formation after mild COVID-19. Study-wide findings and caveats: Researchers report contracting CD4+ clones mostly in CM and EM, with CD8+ clones in EMRA.

This clonotype has a count of ten or more. Its specificity is not known. MiXCR was run by TCRdb on the 5' RACE reads, yielding one entry per CDR3 protein. The table shows around 310,000 distinct CDR3 sequences, with less than 20% occurring only once. The sequenced material came from PBMCs or a T cell subset sorted from them (not recorded which). The source is a man between 18 and 35 years old who had mild COVID-19 (a few samples of this study predate the infection). Cell type and time point are not known.

The CDR3 DNA reads TGTGCCAGCAGCTTAGCCCCGGACAGGGTTTGGGGGACTGAAGCTTTCTTT. Its translation: CASSLAPDRVWGTEAFF. The chain combines TRBV7-9 with TRBJ1-1, with 8 bases fitting TRBD1. The CDR3 is 17 residues long. CDR1 is SEHNR and CDR2 is FQNEAQ in the germline V gene (reference sequence). The junction had 11 bases not matched to a gene; V was cut back by 0 bases and J by 5 bases. Complete variable domain (other parts from reference TRBV7-9 and TRBJ1-1): DTGVSQNPRHKITKRGQNVTFRCDPISEHNRLYWYRQTLGQGPEFLTYFQNEAQLEKSRLLSDRFSAERPKGSFSTLEIQRTEQGDSAMYLCASSLAPDRVWGTEAFFGQGTRLTVV.